This TCR beta chain was identified in a study of neurological immune-mediated disorders. With 10-nucleotide random UMIs included, cDNA was synthesized by 5'RACE. Over 190 million TCR-beta sequences (from 15-18 subjects) were yielded by each sequencing run. Each CDR3 protein gets one entry after TCRdb re-called the 5' RACE reads with MiXCR. The profile shows 85,000 to 110,000 distinct CDR3 sequences, 10% to 13% of them singletons. Trimming removed 8 bases from V and 4 bases from J, with 6 bases in between. The CDR3 runs to 10 residues. CDR1 is WSHSY and CDR2 is SAAADI in the germline V gene. Regarding the study as a whole: Expansion of TCR clones was greatest in HTLV-1-associated myelopathy and smallest in multiple sclerosis, where it fell below that of healthy controls.

This clonotype was seen ten or more times. Its antigen is still unknown. As to time point: longitudinal time-point 3. The study built unsorted libraries from 2 million PBMCs kept at -80 C. This receptor was taken from a female donor with HTLV-1-associated myelopathy (HAM/TSP). Sample: PBMCs. The V and J genes are TRBV10-2 and TRBJ2-7, with D unclear. In DNA form, the CDR3 reads TGCGCCAGCTACGGTTACGAGCAGTACTTC. It encodes CASYGYEQYF.